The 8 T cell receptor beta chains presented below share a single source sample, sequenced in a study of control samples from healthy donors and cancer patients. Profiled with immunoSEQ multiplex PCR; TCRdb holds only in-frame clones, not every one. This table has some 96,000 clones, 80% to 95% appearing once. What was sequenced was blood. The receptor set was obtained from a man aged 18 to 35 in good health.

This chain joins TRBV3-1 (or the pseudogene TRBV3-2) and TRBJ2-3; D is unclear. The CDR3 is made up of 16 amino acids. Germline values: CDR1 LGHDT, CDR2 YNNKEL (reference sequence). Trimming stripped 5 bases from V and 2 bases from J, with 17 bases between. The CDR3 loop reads CASSTNLLKDTDTQYF. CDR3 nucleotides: TGTGCCAGCAGCACCAACCTACTCAAAGACACAGATACGCAGTATTTT.

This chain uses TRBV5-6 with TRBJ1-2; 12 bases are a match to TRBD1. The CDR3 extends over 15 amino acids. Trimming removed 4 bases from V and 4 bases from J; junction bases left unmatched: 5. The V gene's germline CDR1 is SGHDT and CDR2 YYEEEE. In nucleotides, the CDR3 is TGTGCCAGCAGCGGAGGGACAGGGGGCGTCTATGGCTACACCTTC. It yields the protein CASSGGTGGVYGYTF.

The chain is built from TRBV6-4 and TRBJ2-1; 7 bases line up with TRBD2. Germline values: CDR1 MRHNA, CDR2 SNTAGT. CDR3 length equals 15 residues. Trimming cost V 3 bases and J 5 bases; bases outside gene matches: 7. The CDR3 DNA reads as TGTGCCAGCAGTGAGTCCAGGGAGGGCCACAATGAGCAGTTCTTC. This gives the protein CASSESREGHNEQFF.

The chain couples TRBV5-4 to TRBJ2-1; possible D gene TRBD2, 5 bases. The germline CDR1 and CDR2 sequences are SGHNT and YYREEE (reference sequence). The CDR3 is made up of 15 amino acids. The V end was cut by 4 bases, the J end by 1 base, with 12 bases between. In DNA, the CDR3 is TGTGCCAGCAGCCAACGGAGGTGGTCCTACAATGAGCAGTTCTTC. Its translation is CASSQRRWSYNEQFF.

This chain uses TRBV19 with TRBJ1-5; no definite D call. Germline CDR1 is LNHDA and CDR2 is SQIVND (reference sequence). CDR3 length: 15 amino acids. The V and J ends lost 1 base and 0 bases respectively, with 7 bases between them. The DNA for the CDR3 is TGTGCCAGTAGTATAGGTGGTTATAGCAATCAGCCCCAGCATTTT. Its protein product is CASSIGGYSNQPQHF.

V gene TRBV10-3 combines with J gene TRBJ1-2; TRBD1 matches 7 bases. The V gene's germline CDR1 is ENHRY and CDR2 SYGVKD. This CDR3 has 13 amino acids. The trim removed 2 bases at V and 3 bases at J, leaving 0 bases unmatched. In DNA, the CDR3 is TGTGCCATCAGTGAGACAGGGGACTATGGCTACACCTTC. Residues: CAISETGDYGYTF.

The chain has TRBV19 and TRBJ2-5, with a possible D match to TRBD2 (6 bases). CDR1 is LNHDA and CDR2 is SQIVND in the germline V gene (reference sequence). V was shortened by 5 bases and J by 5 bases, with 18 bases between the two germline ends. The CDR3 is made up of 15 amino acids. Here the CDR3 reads CASSPGSARGETQYF. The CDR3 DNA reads TGTGCCAGTAGTCCCGGGAGTGCCCGGGGCGAGACCCAGTACTTC.

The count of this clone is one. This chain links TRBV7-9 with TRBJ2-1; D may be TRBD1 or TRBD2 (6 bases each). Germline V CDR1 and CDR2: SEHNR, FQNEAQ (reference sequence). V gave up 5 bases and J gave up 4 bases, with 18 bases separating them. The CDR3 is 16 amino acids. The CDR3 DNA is TGTGCCAGCAGCCCTTCTGGAGGGGGGATTTACAATGAGCAGTTCTTC. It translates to CASSPSGGGIYNEQFF.